This TCR beta chain was captured by sequencing in a study of human T cells and chemical hapten exposure. Study context: There were weekly diphenylcyclopropenone doses to the scalp for patients throughout the approximately 25-week study.

As the library was built, unique molecular identifiers were attached to individual cDNA molecules. A single record per CDR3 protein comes from TCRdb applying MiXCR to the RACE reads. The sample contains some 380,000 distinct CDR3 sequences, more than 4.5% of which appear only once. Germline values: CDR1 SQVTM, CDR2 ANQGSEA. This CDR3 has 12 residues. The V segment lost 5 bases and the J segment 2 bases; nucleotides outside the gene matches: 2. The time point denotes: patch test 1, 2 weeks after DPC sensitization. Treatment given: therapeutic diphenylcyclopropenone sensitization with weekly scalp DPC. In every case, blood was obtained before the patch test was applied. Extraction of total RNA was performed on unfractionated whole blood. This clonotype was seen more than once but under ten times.

The rearrangement links TRBV29-1 to TRBJ2-5; 7 bases line up with TRBD1. The clonotype comes from a woman between 45 and 65 years old with alopecia areata. Some clones in this sample may be carry-over from other donors' samples. The sample was whole blood, taken in connection with sensitization to the hapten diphenylcyclopropenone (DPC). The CDR3 here is CSVRQGQETQYF. CDR3 sequence (DNA): TGCAGCGTTAGACAGGGTCAAGAGACCCAGTACTTC.